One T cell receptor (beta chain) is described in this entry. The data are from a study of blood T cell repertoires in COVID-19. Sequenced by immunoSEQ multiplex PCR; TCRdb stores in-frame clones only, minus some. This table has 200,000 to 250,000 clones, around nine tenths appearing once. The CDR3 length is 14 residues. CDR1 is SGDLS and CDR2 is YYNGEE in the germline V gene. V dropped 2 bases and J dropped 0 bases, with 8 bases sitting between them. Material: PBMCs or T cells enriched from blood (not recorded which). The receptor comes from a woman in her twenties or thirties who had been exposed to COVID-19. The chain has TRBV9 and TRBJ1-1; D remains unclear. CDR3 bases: TGTGCCAGCAGCGTGACAATCATGAACACTGAAGCTTTCTTT. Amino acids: CASSVTIMNTEAFF.